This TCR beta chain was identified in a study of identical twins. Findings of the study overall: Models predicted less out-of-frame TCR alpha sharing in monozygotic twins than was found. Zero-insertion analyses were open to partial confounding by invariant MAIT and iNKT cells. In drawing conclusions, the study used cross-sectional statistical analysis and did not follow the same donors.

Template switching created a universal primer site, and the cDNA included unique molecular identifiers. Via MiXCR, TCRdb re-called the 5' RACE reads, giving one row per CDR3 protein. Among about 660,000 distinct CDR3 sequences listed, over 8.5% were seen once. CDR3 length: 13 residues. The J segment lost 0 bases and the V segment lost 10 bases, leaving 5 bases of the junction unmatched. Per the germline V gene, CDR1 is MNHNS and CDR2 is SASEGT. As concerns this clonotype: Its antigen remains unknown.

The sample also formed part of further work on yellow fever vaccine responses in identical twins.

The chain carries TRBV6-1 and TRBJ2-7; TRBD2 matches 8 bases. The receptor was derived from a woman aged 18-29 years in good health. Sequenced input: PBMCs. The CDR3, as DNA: TGTGCCATCGGGGGGGGCGCCTCCTACGAGCAGTACTTC. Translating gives CAIGGGASYEQYF.